The rows below give T cell receptor beta chains drawn from one sample of a study of cytomegalovirus exposure and HLA in healthy donors. Clones were sequenced by immunoSEQ multiplex PCR, and TCRdb holds only the in-frame ones, with some missing. The sample includes fewer than 100,000 clones. The specimen was PBMCs. These receptors originate from a woman in her fifties or sixties in good health and CMV-seronegative. Each CDR3 is given with its conserved first and last residue. A D gene is named only where the DNA matches it firmly.

J: TRBJ2-7
V: TRBV5-4
D: NA
DNA: TGTGCCAGCAGCTTGGTGGGGACACGCGAGCAGTACTTC
CDR3: CASSLVGTREQYF

J: TRBJ1-4
V: TRBV28
D: TRBD1
DNA: TGTGCCAGCAGGTCCGGGACAGGGGTCGAAAAACTGTTTTTT
CDR3: CASRSGTGVEKLFF

J: TRBJ2-1
V: TRBV2
D: TRBD2
DNA: TGTGCCAGCAGTGGGGATAGCGGGTACAATGAGCAGTTCTTC
CDR3: CASSGDSGYNEQFF

J: TRBJ2-6
V: TRBV7-2
D: NA
DNA: TGTGCCAGCAGCTTAGCCCGGGAGAAAATCTACTCTGGGGCCAACGTCCTGACTTTC
CDR3: CASSLAREKIYSGANVLTF

J: TRBJ2-5
V: TRBV2
D: NA
DNA: TGTGCCAGCAGTCCCGGGGAGAAGCAGACCCAGTACTTC
CDR3: CASSPGEKQTQYF

J: TRBJ2-5
V: TRBV19
D: TRBD1
DNA: TGTGCCAGTAGTATTACAGGGGGTAAAGAGACCCAGTACTTC
CDR3: CASSITGGKETQYF

J: TRBJ1-2
V: TRBV19
D: NA
DNA: TGTGCCAGCACCCTTGGACAGTCCTATAACTATGGCTACACCTTC
CDR3: CASTLGQSYNYGYTF

J: TRBJ2-3
V: TRBV18
D: NA
DNA: TGTGCCAGCTCACCCGGGGTGACAGATACGCAGTATTTT
CDR3: CASSPGVTDTQYF

J: TRBJ2-1
V: TRBV19
D: TRBD2
DNA: TGTGCCAGTAGTATAGATCCCCCCGCTAGCGGGAAGTACAATGAGCAGTTCTTC
CDR3: CASSIDPPASGKYNEQFF

J: TRBJ2-5
V: TRBV11-1
D: NA
DNA: TGTGCCAGCAGCTTAGCTACAGCAAGTCCCCAAGAGACCCAGTACTTC
CDR3: CASSLATASPQETQYF

J: TRBJ2-3
V: TRBV10-1
D: TRBD2
DNA: TGCGCCAGCAGTGAGTCGGCGGGGGGATTAGATACGCAGTATTTT
CDR3: CASSESAGGLDTQYF

J: TRBJ1-6
V: TRBV11-2
D: TRBD1
DNA: TGTGCCAGCATCCCTACAGGGGCTTCACCCCTCCACTTT
CDR3: CASIPTGASPLHF

J: TRBJ1-4
V: TRBV6-1
D: NA
DNA: TGTGCCAGCAGTGAAGGAGGGTTCAGTGCAACTAATGAAAAACTGTTTTTT
CDR3: CASSEGGFSATNEKLFF

J: TRBJ2-7
V: TRBV28
D: TRBD1
DNA: TGTGCCAGCAGCTCTCCCGGACAGGGGGCCTTCTACGAGCAGTACTTC
CDR3: CASSSPGQGAFYEQYF

J: TRBJ1-5
V: TRBV10-3
D: TRBD1
DNA: TGTGCCATCAGTGCGGGACAGGCTAATCAGCCCCAGCATTTT
CDR3: CAISAGQANQPQHF

J: TRBJ2-3
V: TRBV11-1
D: NA
DNA: TGTGCCAGCAGCCAAGCAGGGGGAGGTTCAGATACGCAGTATTTT
CDR3: CASSQAGGGSDTQYF

J: TRBJ1-1
V: TRBV28
D: NA
DNA: TGTGCCAGCAGTTTCCCGGGGAACACTGAAGCTTTCTTT
CDR3: CASSFPGNTEAFF

J: TRBJ1-5
V: TRBV7-3
D: TRBD1
DNA: TGTGCCAGCAGACCGGGACAGGGGCTACCCCAGGGCAATCAGCCCCAGCATTTT
CDR3: CASRPGQGLPQGNQPQHF

J: TRBJ1-2
V: TRBV30
D: NA
DNA: TGTGCCTGGAATAAATGGGGCGCGGATGGCTACACCTTC
CDR3: CAWNKWGADGYTF

J: TRBJ2-6
V: TRBV4-2
D: TRBD1
DNA: TGTGCCAGCAGCCAAGCACTAAGGCGGCGACAGGGAGAATCTGGGGCCAACGTCCTGACTTTC
CDR3: CASSQALRRRQGESGANVLTF

J: TRBJ1-1
V: TRBV7-6
D: NA
DNA: TGTGCCAGCAGCTTAGCTTTGGGGCCAAACACTGAAGCTTTCTTT
CDR3: CASSLALGPNTEAFF

J: TRBJ2-7
V: TRBV2
D: NA
DNA: TGTGCCAGCCTACTGTCTTCCTACGAGCAGTACTTC
CDR3: CASLLSSYEQYF

J: TRBJ1-2
V: TRBV2
D: NA
DNA: TGTGCCAGCAGGGATACAGGGAACTATGGCTACACCTTC
CDR3: CASRDTGNYGYTF

J: TRBJ2-2
V: TRBV23-1
D: TRBD1
DNA: TGCGCCAGCAGTCAATTTCCCTACACAGGGGCCCACACCGGGGAGCTGTTTTTT
CDR3: CASSQFPYTGAHTGELFF

J: TRBJ2-2
V: TRBV14
D: TRBD2
DNA: TGTGCCAGCAGCCGACTTAGCGGGAGGACCAACACCGGGGAGCTGTTTTTT
CDR3: CASSRLSGRTNTGELFF

J: TRBJ2-6
V: TRBV2
D: TRBD1
DNA: TGTGCCAGCAGTGAACAGGGGGCGCTGGGGGCCAACGTCCTGACTTTC
CDR3: CASSEQGALGANVLTF

J: TRBJ1-2
V: TRBV5-8
D: NA
DNA: TGTGCCAGCAGCCCCCTCGGAGGGTACCGACACTACACCTTC
CDR3: CASSPLGGYRHYTF

J: TRBJ1-1
V: TRBV19
D: TRBD1
DNA: TGTGCCGCCAAAAGCGGACAGGGCGCTGAAGCTTTCTTT
CDR3: CAAKSGQGAEAFF

J: TRBJ1-1
V: TRBV7-8
D: NA
DNA: TGTGCCAGTTTCGTAAGTACAGGGTACACTGAAGCTTTCTTT
CDR3: CASFVSTGYTEAFF

J: TRBJ2-1
V: TRBV28
D: NA
DNA: TGTGCCAGCAGTTTAAAGCCTAGCTCCTACAATGAGCAGTTCTTC
CDR3: CASSLKPSSYNEQFF

J: TRBJ1-2
V: TRBV18
D: NA
DNA: TGTGCCAGCTCGCCCACTTCGGGGGGCTACACCTTC
CDR3: CASSPTSGGYTF

J: TRBJ2-7
V: TRBV11-2
D: TRBD1
DNA: TGTGCCAGCAGCTTAGTGGGACAGGGTCCCTACGAGCAGTACTTC
CDR3: CASSLVGQGPYEQYF

J: TRBJ1-4
V: TRBV21-1
D: NA
DNA: TGTGCCAGCAGCCGCCTTGTCCCGGGACAGGGGAGTGAAAAACTGTTTTTT
CDR3: CASSRLVPGQGSEKLFF

J: TRBJ2-2
V: TRBV7-3
D: NA
DNA: TGTGCCAGCAGCATTGCAGGGGACGGCAACGGGGCCGGGGAGCTGTTTTTT
CDR3: CASSIAGDGNGAGELFF

J: TRBJ2-7
V: TRBV5-1
D: TRBD2
DNA: TGCGCCAGCAGCTTGAATCCTAGCGGGATCGATGGCGAGCAGTACTTC
CDR3: CASSLNPSGIDGEQYF

J: TRBJ2-1
V: TRBV18
D: TRBD2
DNA: TGTGCCAGCTCACCGGCTAGCGGGGGATACAATGAGCAGTTCTTC
CDR3: CASSPASGGYNEQFF

J: TRBJ1-1
V: TRBV6-5
D: TRBD1
DNA: TGTGCCAGCTGCCCCTCGGGACAGCTCAAACCTGAAGCTTTCTTT
CDR3: CASCPSGQLKPEAFF

J: TRBJ2-1
V: TRBV10-3
D: TRBD2
DNA: TGTGCCATCAGTGTGAGAGGCGGTAGCGGGGTAAATGAGCAGTTCTTC
CDR3: CAISVRGGSGVNEQFF

J: TRBJ2-3
V: TRBV9
D: NA
DNA: TGTGCCAGCAGCGTTGGTTACGGGGAAAGCACAGATACGCAGTATTTT
CDR3: CASSVGYGESTDTQYF

J: TRBJ2-3
V: TRBV7-9
D: NA
DNA: TGTGCCAGCAGCTTAGACAGGATCGCATACACAGATACGCAGTATTTT
CDR3: CASSLDRIAYTDTQYF

J: TRBJ1-2
V: TRBV10-3
D: TRBD1
DNA: TGTGCCATCAGCGGAGGGACAGCGAACTATGGCTACACCTTC
CDR3: CAISGGTANYGYTF

J: TRBJ1-4
V: TRBV9
D: NA
DNA: TGTGCCAGCAGCGTAGGTTCAGGGGCAGTGGGTGAAAAACTGTTTTTT
CDR3: CASSVGSGAVGEKLFF

J: TRBJ1-2
V: TRBV2
D: TRBD1
DNA: TGTGCCAGCAGGTCCGGGACAGGGAACTATGGCTACACCTTC
CDR3: CASRSGTGNYGYTF

J: TRBJ2-1
V: TRBV5-1
D: TRBD2
DNA: TGCGCCAGCAGCTTCCCTAGCGGGAGCGATGAGCAGTTCTTC
CDR3: CASSFPSGSDEQFF

J: TRBJ2-5
V: TRBV29-1
D: TRBD2
DNA: TGCAGCGTTGAAGGTGCGGGAGGGGGAAAAGAGACCCAGTACTTC
CDR3: CSVEGAGGGKETQYF

J: TRBJ2-7
V: TRBV10-2
D: NA
DNA: TGCGCCAGCACTGAGGAGGCCCTTACCTGGGAGCAGTACTTC
CDR3: CASTEEALTWEQYF

J: TRBJ2-1
V: TRBV7-2
D: TRBD2
DNA: TGTGCCAGCATCCATCCTAGCGGGAGGATCTCTGAGCAGTTCTTC
CDR3: CASIHPSGRISEQFF

J: TRBJ1-4
V: TRBV29-1
D: NA
DNA: TGCAGCGTTGATGGAGGGTTGGGACTAACTAATGAAAAACTGTTTTTT
CDR3: CSVDGGLGLTNEKLFF

J: TRBJ1-1
V: TRBV18
D: NA
DNA: TGTGCCAGCTCACCGCGCCGAGGAGGGCGGAACACTGAAGCTTTCTTT
CDR3: CASSPRRGGRNTEAFF

J: TRBJ2-5
V: TRBV19
D: NA
DNA: TGTGCCAGTAGTATAACAGGCCAAGAGACCCAGTACTTC
CDR3: CASSITGQETQYF

J: TRBJ2-5
V: TRBV18
D: TRBD1
DNA: TGTGCCAGCTCACCAGGACAGGGGGCCTCTAGCGGGTTCCAAGAGACCCAGTACTTC
CDR3: CASSPGQGASSGFQETQYF

J: TRBJ2-4
V: TRBV29-1
D: NA
DNA: TGCAGCGCTGACATAGCGACTATTCAGTACTTC
CDR3: CSADIATIQYF

J: TRBJ2-4
V: TRBV25-1
D: TRBD1
DNA: TGTGCCAGCAGTGTCTCCCAGGGACAGAAAAACATTCAGTACTTC
CDR3: CASSVSQGQKNIQYF

J: TRBJ1-4
V: TRBV4-2
D: TRBD1
DNA: TGTGCCAGCAGCCAAGATTCACCACAGGGGTATGAAAAACTGTTTTTT
CDR3: CASSQDSPQGYEKLFF

J: TRBJ1-2
V: TRBV5-1
D: TRBD1
DNA: TGCGCCAGCAGCACAGGGACAGGGAACGGCTACACCTTC
CDR3: CASSTGTGNGYTF

J: TRBJ2-1
V: TRBV19
D: TRBD2
DNA: TGTGCCAGTAGTGAAACTAGCGGGAGGATGAATGAGCAGTTCTTC
CDR3: CASSETSGRMNEQFF

J: TRBJ1-2
V: TRBV6-1
D: TRBD1
DNA: TGTGCCAGCAGTCCCGGGACAGGGGGTAAAAGCTACACCTTC
CDR3: CASSPGTGGKSYTF

J: TRBJ1-1
V: TRBV28
D: TRBD1
DNA: TGTGCCAGCAGTTTATCCAGGACAGGGACCCTTGAAGCTTTCTTT
CDR3: CASSLSRTGTLEAFF

J: TRBJ2-1
V: TRBV5-5
D: NA
DNA: TGTGCCAGCAGCAGGGAATATAATAGCGGCTCCTACAATGAGCAGTTCTTC
CDR3: CASSREYNSGSYNEQFF